The 18 T cell receptor beta chains presented below share a single source sample, sequenced in a study of molecular identifiers for immune sequencing clone quantification. TCRdb re-called the PCR reads through MiXCR, storing one row per CDR3 protein. The table lists about half a million distinct CDR3 sequences, around 21% of them singletons. The sample consisted of naive CD8+ T cells from blood, with Jurkat cell RNA spiked in. The subset is: FACS-sorted CD8+CD4-CCR7+CD45RA+ naive T cells. The source is a human donor in good health. Some libraries in this study had Jurkat cell RNA spiked in.

This sequence joins TRBV27 and TRBJ2-3; TRBD2 agrees at 9 bases. The CDR3 is 13 residues long. CDR1 and CDR2 from the germline V gene are MNHEY and SMNVEV (reference sequence). V was pared by 8 bases and J by 4 bases, with 4 bases of the junction left unmatched. This CDR3 reads CASGAGGADTQYF. CDR3 coding DNA: TGTGCCAGCGGAGCGGGAGGTGCAGATACGCAGTATTTT.

This clonotype was counted many times. The gene calls are TRBV4-3 and TRBJ2-5; 7 bases map to TRBD2. V lost 4 bases to trimming and J lost 3 bases; unmatched junction nucleotides: 14. The germline V gene encodes CDR1 LGHNA and CDR2 YSLEER. CDR3 length: 17 residues. The DNA of the CDR3 is TGCGCCAGCAGCCCAGATTTGATGGGAGGGGTGGAAGAGACCCAGTACTTC. Its protein product is CASSPDLMGGVEETQYF.

At least ten counts were recorded for this clonotype. This chain links TRBV6-5 with TRBJ2-3; 7 bases agree with TRBD1. CDR1 and CDR2 from the germline V gene are MNHEY and SVGAGI. J lost 1 base, V lost 6 bases, and 4 bases had no gene match. The CDR3 consists of 14 residues. The DNA for the CDR3 is TGTGCCAGCAGCCGAGGACAGGGCACAGATACGCAGTATTTT. Amino acid sequence: CASSRGQGTDTQYF.

This clonotype has at least ten counts. The V gene is TRBV7-8, the J gene TRBJ2-3, with D uncertain. Deletions cut 5 bases from V and 0 bases from J, with 12 bases between. This CDR3 has 15 residues. Germline-derived CDR1 and CDR2 are SGHVS and FQNEAQ. For the CDR3, the DNA is TGTGCCAGCAGCGGAAAGATCGCTAGCACAGATACGCAGTATTTT. It is translated as CASSGKIASTDTQYF.

This clonotype was seen many times. The V and J genes are TRBV7-6 and TRBJ2-4, with 10 bases lining up with TRBD2. Germline CDR1 and CDR2: SGHVS and FNYEAQ. After removal of 1 base from V and 1 base from J, the junction contained 7 bases not matched to a gene. This CDR3 region has 18 residues. This CDR3 is CASSLEASGSMAKNIQYF. The CDR3 nucleotides read TGTGCCAGCAGCTTAGAAGCTAGCGGGAGTATGGCCAAAAACATTCAGTACTTC.

The gene calls are TRBV12-3 or TRBV12-4 and TRBJ2-5; 12 nucleotides line up with TRBD2. The CDR3 has 20 amino acids. After removal of 4 bases from V and 1 base from J, the junction contained 16 bases not matched to a gene. As DNA, the CDR3 is TGTGCCAGCAGTTACTCGCGACTAGCGGGGGCGCTACCCTTCCAAGAGACCCAGTACTTC. This codes for CASSYSRLAGALPFQETQYF.

This clonotype was counted a few times. The chain has TRBV6-6 and TRBJ2-1, with TRBD2 matching 10 bases. Germline V gene lookup returns CDR1 MNHNY and CDR2 SVGAGI (reference sequence). J was trimmed by 8 bases and V by 5 bases; bases with no gene match: 9. The CDR3 totals 15 residues. The CDR3 loop is CASSTLAGAVDEQFF. For the CDR3, the DNA is TGTGCCAGCAGTACCCTAGCGGGAGCTGTGGATGAGCAGTTCTTC.

This clonotype turned up a few times. Here the CDR3 reads CASSQDFTADYEQYF. CDR3 DNA sequence: TGCGCCAGCAGCCAAGATTTTACAGCAGACTACGAGCAGTACTTC. This chain joins TRBV4-3 and TRBJ2-7; D remains unclear. V was cut by 0 bases and J by 3 bases, with 12 bases left in between. The CDR3 contains 15 residues. Germline CDR1 LGHNA, CDR2 YSLEER.

Note on this clonotype: A much larger clonotype is one base distant, so this may be a read error. The genes are TRBV25-1 and TRBJ2-3, with TRBD2 matching 10 bases. Germline trimming cut 2 bases from V and 4 bases from J; bases unmatched to any gene: 6. The germline V gene encodes CDR1 MGHDK and CDR2 SYGVNS. The CDR3 spans 16 residues. CDR3 sequence reads: CASSEHLAGVPDTQYF. The DNA for the CDR3 is TGTGCCAGCAGTGAACACCTAGCGGGAGTGCCAGATACGCAGTATTTT.

This clonotype was seen a handful of times. V is TRBV20-1 and J is TRBJ2-1; 12 nucleotides agree with TRBD2. This CDR3 region has 17 residues. The J segment lost 5 bases and the V segment lost 0 bases, leaving 8 bases of the junction unmatched. Germline V gene data show CDR1 as DFQATT and CDR2 as SNEGSKA (reference sequence). The CDR3 DNA reads TGCAGTGCTAGAGATCTGCCGGGGACTAGCGGGCACAATGAGCAGTTCTTC. Translation: CSARDLPGTSGHNEQFF.

This clonotype was counted ten times or more. The CDR3 region is CASSVGYGADTQYF. The CDR3 coding sequence is TGTGCCAGCAGCGTAGGGTACGGGGCAGATACGCAGTATTTT. The V and J genes are TRBV9 and TRBJ2-3, with D perhaps TRBD2 (5 bases). The CDR3 has 14 amino acids. The germline gives CDR1 SGDLS, CDR2 YYNGEE. With 0 bases removed from V and 4 bases from J, the gap between germline ends came to 9 bases. Based on the CDR3 plus reference TRBV9 and TRBJ2-3, the full variable domain is DSGVTQTPKHLITATGQRVTLRCSPRSGDLSVYWYQQSLDQGLQFLIQYYNGEERAKGNILERFSAQQFPDLHSELNLSSLELGDSALYFCASSVGYGADTQYFGPGTRLTVL.

This clonotype occurred a few times. The chain is built from TRBV7-9 and TRBJ2-5; D unresolved. V gave up 6 bases and J gave up 6 bases, with 14 bases separating them. This CDR3 region has 13 residues. The germline V gene encodes CDR1 SEHNR and CDR2 FQNEAQ (reference sequence). CDR3 residues: CASRPADRKTQYF. DNA of the CDR3: TGTGCCAGCAGACCTGCGGACCGGAAGACCCAGTACTTC.

About this clonotype itself: A read error may explain this, as a much larger clone is one base away. It is likely a read error, because the conserved phenylalanine at the end of the CDR3 is missing. The rearrangement links TRBV14 to TRBJ2-1; D uncertain. The CDR3 is made up of 17 amino acids. Germline V CDR1 and CDR2: SGHDN, FVKESK. Trimming pared 0 bases from V and 0 bases from J, leaving 12 bases between. The CDR3 DNA follows: TGTGCCAGCAGCCAAGAGTCCAGAATAAGCTCCTACAATGAGCAGTTCCTC. As protein: CASSQESRISSYNEQFL.

At least ten counts were recorded for this clonotype. For the CDR3, the DNA is TGTGCCAGCAGCCATCAGGGGGACCAAGAGACCCAGTACTTC. This translates into CASSHQGDQETQYF. This chain joins TRBV7-6 and TRBJ2-5, with 7 bases that match TRBD1. The CDR3 consists of 14 residues. Germline assignment: CDR1 SGHVS and CDR2 FNYEAQ. V lost 5 bases, J lost 0 bases, and 3 bases stayed unmatched.

The table lists this clonotype with many counts. The V gene is TRBV10-3, the J gene TRBJ2-6; no definite D call. V shed 2 bases and J shed 0 bases, with 11 bases lying between them. The CDR3 sequence is 17 residues long. Germline CDR1 reads ENHRY; CDR2 reads SYGVKD. The CDR3 reads CAISEEGYDSGANVLTF. The CDR3 nucleotides are TGTGCCATCAGTGAGGAAGGCTATGACTCTGGGGCCAACGTCCTGACTTTC.

At least ten counts were recorded for this clonotype. The rearrangement links TRBV7-9 to TRBJ1-1; TRBD1 might be the D (5 bases). In germline, CDR1 is SEHNR, CDR2 FQNEAQ (reference sequence). The CDR3 runs to 14 residues. V was trimmed by 1 base and J by 4 bases, leaving 10 bases between them. The CDR3 region has the DNA TGTGCCAGCAGCTTAGATGGGGGATCCACTGAAGCTTTCTTT. This translates into CASSLDGGSTEAFF. The variable domain in full, with the rest retrieved from reference TRBV7-9 and TRBJ1-1, is DTGVSQNPRHKITKRGQNVTFRCDPISEHNRLYWYRQTLGQGPEFLTYFQNEAQLEKSRLLSDRFSAERPKGSFSTLEIQRTEQGDSAMYLCASSLDGGSTEAFFGQGTRLTVV.

This clonotype appeared a few times. The V and J genes are TRBV5-1 and TRBJ1-1; D is ambiguous. V lost 0 bases and J lost 1, with 10 bases in between. Germline CDR1 and CDR2: SGHRS and YFSETQ. The CDR3 contains 15 residues. The CDR3 sequence is CASSLEEWGNTEAFF. The DNA for the CDR3 is TGCGCCAGCAGCTTGGAGGAATGGGGGAACACTGAAGCTTTCTTT.

The sample holds a few counts of this clonotype. The genes are TRBV7-9 and TRBJ2-2, with TRBD1 identical over 8 bases. Germline V gives CDR1 SEHNR, CDR2 FQNEAQ (reference sequence). Unmatched junction bases numbered 3, after V lost 3 bases and J lost 0 bases. The CDR3 has 16 residues. The CDR3 nucleotides read TGTGCCAGCAGCTTTTCGGACAGGGCGAACACCGGGGAGCTGTTTTTT. This sequence encodes CASSFSDRANTGELFF.